This T cell receptor beta chain was sequenced for a study of cytomegalovirus exposure and HLA in healthy donors. The CDR3 sequence is 14 residues long. V shed 3 bases and J 7 bases; nucleotides not matched to a gene: 8. Germline lookup yields CDR1 SGHAT and CDR2 FQNNGV. The PCR used 60 Vbeta and 13 Jbeta primers. TCRdb keeps only in-frame clones here, not all; method: immunoSEQ multiplex PCR. Of 150,000 to 200,000 clones listed, 65% to 90% were seen once; the top ten hold around 2.3%. Study outcomes and limitations: A later analysis reportedly found that, within productive TCRs, an Asian-associated ancestry cluster had fewer N-insertions than the mean observed across the approximately 700 donors.

To note about this clone: Its cognate antigen is unknown.

This TCR came from a male donor in good health and CMV-seronegative. The material sequenced was PBMCs. The chain uses TRBV11-2 and TRBJ2-5, with 7 bases matching TRBD2. The CDR3 protein is CASSLGAGLGTQYF. The CDR3 bases are TGTGCCAGCAGCTTGGGAGCGGGGCTGGGGACCCAGTACTTC. The full variable domain, with the rest looked up from reference TRBV11-2 and TRBJ2-5, is EAGVAQSPRYKIIEKRQSVAFWCNPISGHATLYWYQQILGQGPKLLIQFQNNGVVDDSQLPKDRFSAERLKGVDSTLKIQPAKLEDSAVYLCASSLGAGLGTQYFGPGTRLLVL.